The present entry profiles one T cell receptor beta chain with its context. The CDR3 runs to 15 residues. Trimming left V 2 bases short and J 7 bases short, with 15 bases between. In germline, CDR1 is MNHEY, CDR2 SVGAGI. The entry originates in a study of blood T cell repertoires in COVID-19. Whole-study context: Sites in the United States, Italy and Spain provided acute and convalescent COVID-19 samples.

Authors' data handling: From reference gene primer amplification, estimates of nucleated cell counts were derived. Profiling relied on immunoSEQ multiplex PCR, and the TCRdb table lists in-frame clones only, not all of them. The D gene and trimming were derived from the DNA, and the V and J assignments and clone size from that table. The sample includes a few hundred thousand clones, around four fifths seen only once; the top ten take 2.5% to 3.5%. This TCR derives from a man aged 50 or older with active or convalescent COVID-19. The sample comprised peripheral blood. The chain has TRBV6-5 and TRBJ2-1; perhaps TRBD2 as D (5 bases). DNA for the CDR3: TGTGCCAGCAGTTACCAAAAGGAGCCGGGGAATGAGCAGTTCTTC. Translation gives CASSYQKEPGNEQFF.